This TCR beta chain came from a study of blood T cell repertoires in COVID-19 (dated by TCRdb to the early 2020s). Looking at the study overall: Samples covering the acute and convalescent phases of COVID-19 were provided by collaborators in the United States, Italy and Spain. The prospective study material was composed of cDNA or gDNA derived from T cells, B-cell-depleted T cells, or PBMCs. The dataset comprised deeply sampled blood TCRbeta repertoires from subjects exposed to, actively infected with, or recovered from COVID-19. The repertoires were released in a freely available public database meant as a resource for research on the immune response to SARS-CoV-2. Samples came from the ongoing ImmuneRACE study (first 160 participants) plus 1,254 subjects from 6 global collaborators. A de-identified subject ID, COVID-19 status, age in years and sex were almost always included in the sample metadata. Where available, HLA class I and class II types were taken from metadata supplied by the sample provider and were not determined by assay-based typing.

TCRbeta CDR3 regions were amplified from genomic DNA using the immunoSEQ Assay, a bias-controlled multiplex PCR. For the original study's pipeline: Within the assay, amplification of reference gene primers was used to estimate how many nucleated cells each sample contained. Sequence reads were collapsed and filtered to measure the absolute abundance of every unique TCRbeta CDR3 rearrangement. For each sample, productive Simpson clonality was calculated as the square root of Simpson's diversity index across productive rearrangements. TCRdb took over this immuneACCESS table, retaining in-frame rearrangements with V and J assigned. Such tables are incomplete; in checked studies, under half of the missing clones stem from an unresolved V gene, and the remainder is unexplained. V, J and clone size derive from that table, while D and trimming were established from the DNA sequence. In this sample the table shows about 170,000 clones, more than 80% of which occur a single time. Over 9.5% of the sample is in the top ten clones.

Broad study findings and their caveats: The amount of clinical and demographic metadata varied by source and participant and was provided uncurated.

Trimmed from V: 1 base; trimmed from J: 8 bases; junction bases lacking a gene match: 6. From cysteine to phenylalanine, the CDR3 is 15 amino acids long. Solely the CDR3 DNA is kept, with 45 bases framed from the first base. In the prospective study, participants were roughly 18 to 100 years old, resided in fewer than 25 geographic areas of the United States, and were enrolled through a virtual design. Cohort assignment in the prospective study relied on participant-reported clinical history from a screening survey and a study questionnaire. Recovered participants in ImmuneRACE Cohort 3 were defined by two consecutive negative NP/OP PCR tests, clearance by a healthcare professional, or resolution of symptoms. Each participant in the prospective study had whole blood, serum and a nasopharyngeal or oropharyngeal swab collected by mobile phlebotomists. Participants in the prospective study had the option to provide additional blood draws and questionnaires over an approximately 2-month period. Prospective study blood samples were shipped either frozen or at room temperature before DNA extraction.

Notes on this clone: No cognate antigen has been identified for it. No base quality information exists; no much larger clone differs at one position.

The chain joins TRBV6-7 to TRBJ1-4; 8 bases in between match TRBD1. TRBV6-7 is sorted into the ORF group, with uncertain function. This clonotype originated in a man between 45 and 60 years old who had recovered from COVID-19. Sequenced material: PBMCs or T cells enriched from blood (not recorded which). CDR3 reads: CASSYWDRLREKLFF. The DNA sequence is TGTGCCAGCAGTTACTGGGACAGGCTTCGGGAAAAACTGTTTTTT.